One and the same sample provided the 31 T cell receptor beta chains below, sequenced in a study of persistence of HIV-infected CD4 T cells. The libraries were made with immunoSEQ version 4 in survey mode. Sequencing was performed with immunoSEQ multiplex PCR; in TCRdb, only in-frame clones are kept and a portion is missing. The sample consists of more than 8,500 clones, approximately 86% of them appearing once. These TCRs are of unknown antigen specificity. An overlapping HIV-1 Gag peptide pool stimulated these cells at roughly 1 ug/peptide/mL. Responding CD4+ T cells were sorted by upregulation of both CD40 ligand and CD69. The source was CD4+ T cells sorted from PBMCs after approximately 19-hour stimulation, collected from a patient who received antiretroviral therapy. These receptors all come from an adult woman with HIV who was CMV-seropositive.

This chain uses TRBV23-1 with TRBJ2-6; TRBD1 might be the D (5 bases). TRBV23-1 qualifies as an ORF whose function is uncertain. This CDR3 has 15 amino acids. Trimming removed 6 bases from V and 2 bases from J, with 11 bases in between. The CDR3 loop reads CASRKGETGANVLTF. The CDR3 DNA reads TGCGCCAGCAGAAAAGGGGAAACTGGGGCCAACGTCCTGACTTTC.

J is TRBJ1-6 and V is TRBV7-9; D unclear. V was clipped by 4 bases and J by 7 bases, with 14 bases between them. The germline V gene has CDR1 SEHNR and CDR2 FQNEAQ (reference sequence). There are 15 residues in the CDR3. The CDR3 loop reads CASSSVDGFNSPLHF. CDR3 DNA sequence: TGTGCCAGCAGCTCCGTTGACGGGTTCAATTCACCCCTCCACTTT.

This clone was recorded only once. The chain uses TRBV5-1 and TRBJ1-1, with TRBD1 matching over 7 bases. Per germline, CDR1 SGHRS and CDR2 YFSETQ. The J segment lost 7 bases and the V segment lost 0 bases, leaving 6 bases of the junction unmatched. CDR3 length: 14 amino acids. CDR3 sequence reads: CASSLASGTVEAFF. DNA of the CDR3: TGCGCCAGCAGCTTGGCATCTGGGACAGTTGAAGCTTTCTTT.

This clone has more than one count but fewer than ten. The chain uses TRBV27 and TRBJ2-4; D not resolved. The CDR3 consists of 13 residues. CDR1 and CDR2 from the germline V gene are MNHEY and SMNVEV (reference sequence). Trimming cost V 3 bases and J 0 bases, with 3 bases left between them. CDR3 in amino acids: CASSLTAKNIQYF. The CDR3 DNA reads TGTGCCAGCAGTTTGACAGCCAAAAACATTCAGTACTTC.

The chain combines TRBV6-9 with TRBJ2-6; D is unresolved. The length of the CDR3 is 17 residues. Trimming left V 4 bases short and J 5 bases short, with 18 bases between. Per germline, CDR1 MNHGY and CDR2 SVAAGI. The CDR3 is CASSSAARQSRANVLTF. The CDR3, as DNA: TGTGCCAGCAGTTCCGCAGCACGACAAAGTCGGGCCAACGTCCTGACTTTC.

This clone was seen just once. The chain has TRBV28 and TRBJ1-3; a possible D gene is TRBD1 (6 bases). Trimming took 7 bases from V and 0 from J, leaving 25 bases between them. The CDR3 covers 19 residues. Germline CDR1 MDHEN, CDR2 SYDVKM. CDR3 sequence reads: CASTFSPGHHSSSGNTIYF. The CDR3 DNA reads TGTGCCAGCACCTTTAGTCCGGGACACCACTCTAGCTCTGGAAACACCATATATTTT.

The V gene is TRBV11-3, the J gene TRBJ2-7, with 8 nucleotides matching TRBD1. V shed 1 base and J 4 bases; nucleotides not matched to a gene: 0. The CDR3 consists of 13 residues. Per the germline V gene, CDR1 is SGHNT and CDR2 is YENEEA. CDR3 coding DNA: TGTGCCAGCAGCTTAGGGGACAGGTACGAGCAGTACTTC. Translation: CASSLGDRYEQYF.

The rearrangement uses TRBV23-1 and TRBJ2-3; D might be TRBD2 (5 bases). TRBV23-1 is an open reading frame, and its role is uncertain. Trimming stripped 1 base from V and 0 bases from J, with 14 bases between. This CDR3 contains 17 residues. CDR3 coding DNA: TGCGCCAGCAGTCAATATTGGCGGGCGGTTAGCACAGATACGCAGTATTTT. It translates to CASSQYWRAVSTDTQYF.

V usage is TRBV5-6 and J usage is TRBJ1-6, with a possible D match to TRBD1 (5 bases). This CDR3 is built from 16 residues. CDR1 and CDR2 from the germline V gene are SGHDT and YYEEEE. Trimming shortened V by 1 base and J by 8 bases, and 16 bases separated the two germline ends. CDR3 nucleotides: TGTGCCAGCAGCTTGTTGGGGGACTTTCCCCATTCACCCCTCCACTTT. Amino acid sequence: CASSLLGDFPHSPLHF.

J is TRBJ2-3 and V is TRBV12-3 or TRBV12-4; D possibly corresponds to TRBD2 (6 bases). Trimming took 6 bases from V and 5 from J, leaving 12 bases between them. The CDR3 runs 13 residues. The CDR3 DNA reads as TGTGCCAGCAGCCTCGGAGGGTTAGATACGCAGTATTTT. Encoded protein: CASSLGGLDTQYF.

V is TRBV6-1 and J is TRBJ2-1; TRBD1 agrees at 8 bases. The CDR3 contains 13 residues. V shed 8 bases, J shed 10 bases, and the junction held 10 bases outside the gene matches. Germline CDR1 and CDR2: MNHNS and SASEGT. The CDR3 DNA sequence: TGTGCCAGCTCCTCCGGACAGGGTTTAGAGCAGTTCTTC. It codes for CASSSGQGLEQFF.

The chain carries TRBV5-1 and TRBJ1-1, with D perhaps matching TRBD1 (5 bases). V shed 0 bases and J shed 1 base, with 7 bases lying between them. The CDR3 length is 14 residues. CDR1 and CDR2 from the germline V gene are SGHRS and YFSETQ. The CDR3 loop reads CASSLVQGNTEAFF. Written as DNA, the CDR3 is TGCGCCAGCAGCTTGGTGCAGGGGAACACTGAAGCTTTCTTT.

V gene TRBV5-4 combines with J gene TRBJ2-3, with TRBD2 matching over 10 bases. The CDR3 totals 14 residues. Looked up from germline, CDR1 is SGHNT and CDR2 is YYREEE (reference sequence). V lost 5 bases, J lost 4 bases, and 4 bases stayed unmatched. For the CDR3, the DNA is TGTGCCAGCAGGGAGCGGGGGGGCGCAGATACGCAGTATTTT. Protein sequence: CASRERGGADTQYF.

The chain is built from TRBV10-3 and TRBJ2-2; possibly TRBD2 for D (6 bases). CDR3 length equals 17 residues. V lost 0 bases and J lost 0, with 11 bases in between. Germline V gene sequence: CDR1 ENHRY, CDR2 SYGVKD. CDR3 DNA sequence: TGTGCCATCAGTGAGTCGTTAACGGGGGCGAACACCGGGGAGCTGTTTTTT. As protein: CAISESLTGANTGELFF.

The chain recombines TRBV5-1 with TRBJ1-2, with D unresolved. This CDR3 spans 13 amino acids. Per germline, CDR1 SGHRS and CDR2 YFSETQ. Between the trimmed V and J ends, which lost 5 bases and 4 bases, there was a span of 12 bases. CDR3 in amino acids: CASSQEQVYGYTF. DNA for the CDR3: TGCGCCAGCAGTCAGGAGCAGGTCTATGGCTACACCTTC.

This clone was counted only a few times. The gene calls are TRBV5-1 and TRBJ2-7; no clear D gene. Looked up from germline, CDR1 is SGHRS and CDR2 is YFSETQ. Trimming left V 2 bases short and J 2 bases short, with 8 bases between. CDR3 length: 13 amino acids. CDR3 coding DNA: TGCGCCAGCAGCTTAGGAATAACCTACGAGCAGTACTTC. Its translation is CASSLGITYEQYF.

The chain uses TRBV10-3 and TRBJ2-7; D could derive from TRBD1 or TRBD2 (6 bases each). This CDR3 is 14 amino acids long. In germline, CDR1 is ENHRY, CDR2 SYGVKD. V lost 6 bases and J lost 2, with 14 bases in between. The CDR3 here is CAIRGGGGTYEQYF. DNA for the CDR3: TGTGCCATCAGAGGTGGAGGGGGGACCTACGAGCAGTACTTC.

The chain combines TRBV7-2 with TRBJ1-1; no definite D call. Germline V gene lookup returns CDR1 SGHTA and CDR2 FQGNSA. The ends were cut back, 3 bases at V and 3 bases at J, with 8 bases in the middle. The CDR3 is made up of 13 amino acids. The chain's CDR3 is CASSFSIDTEAFF. The CDR3 bases are TGTGCCAGCAGCTTCTCTATTGACACTGAAGCTTTCTTT.

The J gene is TRBJ1-6, the V gene TRBV9, with D possibly matching TRBD1 (5 bases). Per germline, CDR1 SGDLS and CDR2 YYNGEE. Trimming pared 1 base from V and 8 bases from J, leaving 13 bases between. The CDR3 spans 15 residues. The DNA of the CDR3 is TGTGCCAGCAGCGTATACGGAGGGGTGGATTCACCCCTCCACTTT. This codes for CASSVYGGVDSPLHF.

This sequence joins TRBV6-5 and TRBJ2-5; D gene ambiguous. Trimming cost V 0 bases and J 2 bases, with 7 bases left between them. Germline V gives CDR1 MNHEY, CDR2 SVGAGI. The CDR3 loop spans 14 amino acids. The DNA of the CDR3 is TGTGCCAGCAGTTACTCGACCGCTCAAGAGACCCAGTACTTC. Protein: CASSYSTAQETQYF.

The chain links TRBV19 to TRBJ2-3, with D uncertain. Germline CDR1 is LNHDA and CDR2 is SQIVND (reference sequence). The germline V and J ends were trimmed by 6 bases and 2 bases, with 9 bases remaining between them. This CDR3 region has 13 residues. CDR3 region: CASRNRATDTQYF. The DNA for the CDR3 is TGTGCCAGTAGGAACCGTGCCACAGATACGCAGTATTTT.

V is TRBV29-1 and J is TRBJ1-2; 7 bases map to TRBD1. Germline CDR1 is SQVTM and CDR2 is ANQGSEA. This CDR3 is 12 amino acids long. Trimming took 6 bases from V and 4 from J; bases not matched to a gene: 5. The CDR3 sequence: CSVRQGFYGYTF. In DNA, the CDR3 is TGCAGCGTGCGACAGGGATTCTATGGCTACACCTTC.

This chain uses TRBV6-4 with TRBJ2-1; 7 bases line up with TRBD2. Per germline, CDR1 MRHNA and CDR2 SNTAGT. CDR3 size: 15 residues. With 6 bases clipped from V and 0 bases from J, the junction kept 5 bases outside the gene matches. The CDR3 sequence: CASRSGTTSYNEQFF. CDR3 coding DNA: TGTGCCAGCAGGAGCGGGACCACCTCCTACAATGAGCAGTTCTTC.

The CDR3 sequence is CASSLMGVTDTQYF. In nucleotides, the CDR3 is TGTGCCAGCAGCTTAATGGGGGTAACAGATACGCAGTATTTT. The chain uses TRBV7-3 and TRBJ2-3; D is tentatively TRBD1 or TRBD2 (5 bases each). There are 14 residues in the CDR3. Trimming removed 1 base at V and 3 bases at J, with 8 bases between. Germline V gene sequence: CDR1 SGHTA, CDR2 FQGTGA.

The chain recombines TRBV5-6 with TRBJ2-7; unclear D gene. Germline V lookup: CDR1 SGHDT, CDR2 YYEEEE. V dropped 0 bases and J dropped 3 bases, with 4 bases sitting between them. This CDR3 is built from 12 residues. This CDR3 is CASSLADYEQYF. The CDR3 region has the DNA TGTGCCAGCAGCTTGGCCGACTACGAGCAGTACTTC.

This clone is large. This chain links TRBV29-1 with TRBJ2-7, with a possible D match to TRBD1 (7 bases). Trimming removed 6 bases from V and 3 bases from J, with 18 bases in between. Per the germline V gene, CDR1 is SQVTM and CDR2 is ANQGSEA. The CDR3 loop spans 14 amino acids. CDR3 nucleotides: TGCAGCGTACGCGGGACAGCTGAGGGCTACGAGCAGTACTTC. This translates into CSVRGTAEGYEQYF.

The chain links TRBV2 to TRBJ2-7; TRBD1 might be the D (6 bases). V lost 7 bases to trimming and J lost 3 bases, with 13 bases between them. The CDR3 is 13 residues long. Germline values: CDR1 SNHLY, CDR2 FYNNEI. The chain's CDR3 is CASKGESRYEQYF. The DNA for the CDR3 is TGTGCCAGCAAGGGGGAGTCCCGCTACGAGCAGTACTTC.

On this clone: Germline and junction disagree at one end, which may indicate a read error. This chain connects TRBV12-3 or TRBV12-4 to TRBJ1-2; possible D gene TRBD1, 6 bases. The CDR3 totals 13 residues. The DNA of the CDR3 is TGTGCCAGCAGTTCCGGGGGGCGAAATTCCATTTTCTTC. Protein: CASSSGGRNSIFF.

CDR3 coding DNA: TGTGCCACCAGTGACCCAAGCGGGGGGTCTTACAATGAGCAGTTCTTC. Protein product: CATSDPSGGSYNEQFF. This sequence joins TRBV24-1 and TRBJ2-1, with TRBD2 matching 9 bases. Germline trimming cut 4 bases from V and 4 bases from J; bases unmatched to any gene: 7. The CDR3 sequence is 16 residues long. Germline V gene data show CDR1 as KGHDR and CDR2 as SFDVKD.

The chain links TRBV29-1 to TRBJ2-1, with 8 bases matching TRBD2. V lost 4 bases, J lost 10 bases, and 0 bases stayed unmatched. This CDR3 is built from 10 residues. Germline CDR1 reads SQVTM; CDR2 reads ANQGSEA. The CDR3 sequence is CSVGTSEQFF. DNA of the CDR3: TGCAGCGTTGGGACTAGCGAGCAGTTCTTC.

V gene TRBV5-1 combines with J gene TRBJ1-2, with 8 bases lining up with TRBD1. Trimming took 0 bases from V and 7 from J; bases not matched to a gene: 5. In germline, CDR1 is SGHRS, CDR2 YFSETQ. The CDR3 has 14 amino acids. CDR3 residues: CASSLAGGAGGYTF. CDR3 in DNA: TGCGCCAGCAGCTTGGCAGGGGGCGCCGGTGGCTACACCTTC.